This T cell receptor (beta chain) was observed in a study of PD-L1 blockade in urothelial cancer. The wider study: Patients had received 0 to 3 prior chemotherapy regimens. A median roughly 130,000 T cells were found in blood samples. Broader study findings: Better survival was predicted when blood TCR clonality before treatment fell below the median.

The time point was: peripheral blood 6 weeks after treatment start. Each patient contributed between 1 and 8 total time points of blood mononuclear cells, pretreatment and during treatment. The protocol was immunoSEQ multiplex PCR, while the TCRdb copy is restricted to in-frame clones and leaves out a portion. The sample contains 40,000 to 55,000 clones, about 86% of which appear only once. Germline-derived CDR1 and CDR2 are MNHNS and SASEGT. This CDR3 comprises 15 residues. The V and J ends lost 0 bases and 1 base respectively, with 9 bases between them. For this clone: Antigen specificity is unknown.

This TCR was recovered from a man aged 60 to 69 with urothelial cancer. V usage is TRBV6-1 and J usage is TRBJ1-1; D call uncertain. Sample: PBMCs, taken around atezolizumab (anti-PD-L1) treatment. The CDR3 DNA follows: TGTGCCAGCAGTGAAGCGCGACGCGGGAACACTGAAGCTTTCTTT. It yields the protein CASSEARRGNTEAFF.